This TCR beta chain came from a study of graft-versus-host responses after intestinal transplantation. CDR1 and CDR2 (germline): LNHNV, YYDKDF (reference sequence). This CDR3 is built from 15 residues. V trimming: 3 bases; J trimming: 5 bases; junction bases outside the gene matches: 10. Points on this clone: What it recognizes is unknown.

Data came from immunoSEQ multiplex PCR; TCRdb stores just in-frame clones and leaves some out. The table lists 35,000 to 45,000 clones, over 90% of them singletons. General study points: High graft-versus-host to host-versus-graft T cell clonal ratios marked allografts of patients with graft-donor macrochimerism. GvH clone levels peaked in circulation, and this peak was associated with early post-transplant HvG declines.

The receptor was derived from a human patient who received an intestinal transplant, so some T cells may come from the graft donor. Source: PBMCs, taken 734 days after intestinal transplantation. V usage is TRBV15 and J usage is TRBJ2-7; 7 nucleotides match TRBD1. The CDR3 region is CATSRRQGDKDEQYF. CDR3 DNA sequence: TGTGCCACCAGCAGGCGACAGGGTGATAAGGACGAGCAGTACTTC.